The clone carrying this T cell receptor beta chain has just a few counts. These data originate in a study of blood T cell repertoires in COVID-19. The overall study: PBMCs, B-cell-depleted T cells, or T cells were the source of the cDNA or gDNA that made up the material.

The V end lost 6 bases, the J end lost 4 bases, and 15 bases lay between the germline ends. The CDR3 runs 15 residues. CDR1 and CDR2 (germline): SNHLY, FYNNEI. How the authors handled the data: Researchers report that nucleated cell counts were estimated from reference gene primer amplification. TCRdb keeps only in-frame clones here, not all; method: immunoSEQ multiplex PCR. The V and J calls and clone size were taken over from that table, and D and trimming were inferred from the DNA. The repertoire holds tens of thousands of clones, with about 76% as singletons. What was sequenced was peripheral blood. The TCR was taken from a human donor in a cohort sampled during active COVID-19. The chain couples TRBV2 to TRBJ1-4, with D unresolved. The CDR3 nucleotides are TGTGCCAGCAGGGCGCGGCCTGGTGGTAATGAAAAACTGTTTTTT. Its protein product is CASRARPGGNEKLFF.